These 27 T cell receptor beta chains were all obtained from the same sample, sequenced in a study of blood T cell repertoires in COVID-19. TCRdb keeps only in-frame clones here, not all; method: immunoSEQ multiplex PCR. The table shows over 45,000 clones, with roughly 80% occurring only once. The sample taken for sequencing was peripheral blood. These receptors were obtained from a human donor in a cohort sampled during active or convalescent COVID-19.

The chain's CDR3 is CASTYGDTQYF. CDR3 DNA: TGTGCCAGCACCTACGGAGATACGCAGTATTTT. The rearrangement uses TRBV3-1 (or the pseudogene TRBV3-2) and TRBJ2-3, with no clear D. Per germline, CDR1 LGHDT and CDR2 YNNKEL (reference sequence). V shed 7 bases and J shed 5 bases, with 7 bases lying between them. CDR3 size: 11 residues.

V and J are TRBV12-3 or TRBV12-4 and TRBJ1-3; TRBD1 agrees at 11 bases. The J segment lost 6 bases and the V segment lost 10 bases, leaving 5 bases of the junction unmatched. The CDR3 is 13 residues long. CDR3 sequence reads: CAIGQGALNTIYF. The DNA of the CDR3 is TGTGCCATCGGACAGGGGGCTCTAAACACCATATATTTT.

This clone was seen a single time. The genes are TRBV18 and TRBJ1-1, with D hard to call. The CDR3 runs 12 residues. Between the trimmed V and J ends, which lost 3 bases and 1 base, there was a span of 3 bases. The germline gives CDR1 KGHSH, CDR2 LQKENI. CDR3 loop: CASSPQNTEAFF. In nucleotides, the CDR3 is TGTGCCAGCTCACCCCAGAACACTGAAGCTTTCTTT.

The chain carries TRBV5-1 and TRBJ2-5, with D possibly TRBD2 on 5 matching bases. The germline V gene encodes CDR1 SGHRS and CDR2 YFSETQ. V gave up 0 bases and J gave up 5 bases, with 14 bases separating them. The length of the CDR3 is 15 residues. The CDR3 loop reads CASSLAGRAVETQYF. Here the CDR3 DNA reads TGCGCCAGCAGCTTGGCCGGGCGAGCGGTGGAGACCCAGTACTTC. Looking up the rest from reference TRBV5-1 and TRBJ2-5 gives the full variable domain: KAGVTQTPRYLIKTRGQQVTLSCSPISGHRSVSWYQQTPGQGLQFLFEYFSETQRNKGNFPGRFSGRQFSNSRSEMNVSTLELGDSALYLCASSLAGRAVETQYFGPGTRLLVL.

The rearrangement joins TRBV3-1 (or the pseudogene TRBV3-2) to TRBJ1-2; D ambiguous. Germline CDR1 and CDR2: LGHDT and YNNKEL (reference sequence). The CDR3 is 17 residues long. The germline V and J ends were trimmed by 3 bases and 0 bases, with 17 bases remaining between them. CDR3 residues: CASSQATSPQSNYGYTF. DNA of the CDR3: TGTGCCAGCAGCCAGGCGACATCACCTCAATCTAACTATGGCTACACCTTC.

The CDR3 nucleotides are TGTGCCAGTAGACTCCGGGGTCAGCCCCAGCATTTT. Residues: CASRLRGQPQHF. The chain uses TRBV19 and TRBJ1-5; D ambiguous. The CDR3 consists of 12 residues. Germline V gene sequence: CDR1 LNHDA, CDR2 SQIVND (reference sequence). V lost 6 bases and J 6 bases, leaving 9 bases between the germline ends. The full variable domain, completed using reference TRBV19 and TRBJ1-5, is DGGITQSPKYLFRKEGQNVTLSCEQNLNHDAMYWYRQDPGQGLRLIYYSQIVNDFQKGDIAEGYSVSREKKESFPLTVTSAQKNPTAFYLCASRLRGQPQHFGDGTRLSIL.

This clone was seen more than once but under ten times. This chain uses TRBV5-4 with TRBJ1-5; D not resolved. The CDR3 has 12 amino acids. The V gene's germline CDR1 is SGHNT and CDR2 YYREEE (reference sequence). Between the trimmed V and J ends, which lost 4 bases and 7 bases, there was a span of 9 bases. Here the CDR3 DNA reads TGTGCCAGCAGCGTGGGAGGACAGCCCCAGCATTTT. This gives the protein CASSVGGQPQHF.

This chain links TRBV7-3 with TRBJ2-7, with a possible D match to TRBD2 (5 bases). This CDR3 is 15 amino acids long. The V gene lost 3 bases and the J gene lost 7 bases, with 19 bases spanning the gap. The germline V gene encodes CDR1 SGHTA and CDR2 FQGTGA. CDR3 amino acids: CASSLGRGRNEEQYF. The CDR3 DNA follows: TGTGCCAGCAGCTTGGGCCGGGGTCGAAACGAGGAGCAGTACTTC.

The CDR3 coding sequence is TGTGCCAGCAGTGAAGTTCGGGGAGGCCGTGGCTACACCTTC. It translates to CASSEVRGGRGYTF. V usage is TRBV6-1 and J usage is TRBJ1-2; D not resolved. Trimming removed 1 base at V and 7 bases at J, with 13 bases between. The CDR3 totals 14 residues. Germline V lookup: CDR1 MNHNS, CDR2 SASEGT.

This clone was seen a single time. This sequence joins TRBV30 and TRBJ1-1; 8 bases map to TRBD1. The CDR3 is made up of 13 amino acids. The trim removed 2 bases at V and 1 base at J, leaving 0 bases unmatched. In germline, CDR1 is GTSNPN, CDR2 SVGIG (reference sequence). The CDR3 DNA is TGTGCCTGGAGTACAGGGGGGAACACTGAAGCTTTCTTT. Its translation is CAWSTGGNTEAFF.

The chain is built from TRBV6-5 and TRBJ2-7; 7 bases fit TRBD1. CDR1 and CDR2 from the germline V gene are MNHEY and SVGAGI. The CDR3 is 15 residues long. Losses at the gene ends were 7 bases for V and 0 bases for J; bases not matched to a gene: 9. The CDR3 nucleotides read TGTGCCAGCACCTTCTCCCGGGACAGCTCCTACGAGCAGTACTTC. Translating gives CASTFSRDSSYEQYF.

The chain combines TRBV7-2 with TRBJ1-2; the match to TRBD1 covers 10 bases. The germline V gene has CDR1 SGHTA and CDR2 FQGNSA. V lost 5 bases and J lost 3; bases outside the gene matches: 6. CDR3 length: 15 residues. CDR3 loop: CASSLTGTGDYGYTF. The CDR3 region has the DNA TGTGCCAGCAGCCTTACCGGGACAGGGGACTATGGCTACACCTTC.

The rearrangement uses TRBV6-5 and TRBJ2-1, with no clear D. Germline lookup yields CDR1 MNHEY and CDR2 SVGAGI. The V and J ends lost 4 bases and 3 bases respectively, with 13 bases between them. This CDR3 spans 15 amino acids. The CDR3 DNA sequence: TGTGCCAGCAGTTCCATGAGCTCCGGCTACAATGAGCAGTTCTTC. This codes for CASSSMSSGYNEQFF.

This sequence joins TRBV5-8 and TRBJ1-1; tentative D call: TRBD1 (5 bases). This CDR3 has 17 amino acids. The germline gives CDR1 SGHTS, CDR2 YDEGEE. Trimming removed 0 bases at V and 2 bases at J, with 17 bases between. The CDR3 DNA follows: TGTGCCAGCAGCTTGGTATCAGGGTGGACGGACAACACTGAAGCTTTCTTT. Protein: CASSLVSGWTDNTEAFF.

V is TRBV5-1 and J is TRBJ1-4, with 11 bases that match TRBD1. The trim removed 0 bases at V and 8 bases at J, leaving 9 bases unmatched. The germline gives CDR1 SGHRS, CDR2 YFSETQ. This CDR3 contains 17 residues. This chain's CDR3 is CASSLADRGPSGEKLFF. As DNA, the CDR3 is TGCGCCAGCAGCTTGGCGGACAGGGGGCCGAGTGGAGAAAAACTGTTTTTT. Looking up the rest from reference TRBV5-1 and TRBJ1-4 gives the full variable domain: KAGVTQTPRYLIKTRGQQVTLSCSPISGHRSVSWYQQTPGQGLQFLFEYFSETQRNKGNFPGRFSGRQFSNSRSEMNVSTLELGDSALYLCASSLADRGPSGEKLFFGSGTQLSVL.

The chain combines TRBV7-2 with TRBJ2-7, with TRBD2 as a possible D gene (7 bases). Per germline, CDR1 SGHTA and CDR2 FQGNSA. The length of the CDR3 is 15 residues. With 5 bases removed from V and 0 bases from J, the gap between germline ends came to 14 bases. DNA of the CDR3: TGTGCCAGCAGCCAAGGGGGGGTCTCCTCCTACGAGCAGTACTTC. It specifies CASSQGGVSSYEQYF.

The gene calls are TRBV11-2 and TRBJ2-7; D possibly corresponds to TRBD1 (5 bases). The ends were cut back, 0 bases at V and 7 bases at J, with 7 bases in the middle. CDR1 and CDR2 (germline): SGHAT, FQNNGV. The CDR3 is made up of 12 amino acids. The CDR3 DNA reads TGTGCCAGCAGCTTAGATCCAGGGGAGCAGTACTTC. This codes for CASSLDPGEQYF.

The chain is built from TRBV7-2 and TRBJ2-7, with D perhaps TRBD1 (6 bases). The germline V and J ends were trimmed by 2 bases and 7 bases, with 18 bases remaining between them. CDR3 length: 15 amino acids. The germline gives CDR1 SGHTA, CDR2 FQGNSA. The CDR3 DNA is TGTGCCAGCAGCTTATACCTTGACAGGTCTGGGGAGCAGTACTTC. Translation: CASSLYLDRSGEQYF.

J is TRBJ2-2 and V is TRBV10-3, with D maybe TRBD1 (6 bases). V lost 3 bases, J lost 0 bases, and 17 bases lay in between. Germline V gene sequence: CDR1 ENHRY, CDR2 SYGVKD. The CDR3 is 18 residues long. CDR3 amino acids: CAISESFGKGANTGELFF. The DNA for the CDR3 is TGTGCCATCAGTGAAAGTTTTGGAAAGGGGGCGAACACCGGGGAGCTGTTTTTT.

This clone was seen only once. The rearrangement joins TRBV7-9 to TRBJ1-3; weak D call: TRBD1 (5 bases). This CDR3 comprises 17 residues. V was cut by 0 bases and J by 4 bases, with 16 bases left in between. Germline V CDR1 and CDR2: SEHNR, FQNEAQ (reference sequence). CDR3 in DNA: TGTGCCAGCAGCTTAGCGGTGGCAGGGATGGGGGGAAACACCATATATTTT. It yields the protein CASSLAVAGMGGNTIYF.

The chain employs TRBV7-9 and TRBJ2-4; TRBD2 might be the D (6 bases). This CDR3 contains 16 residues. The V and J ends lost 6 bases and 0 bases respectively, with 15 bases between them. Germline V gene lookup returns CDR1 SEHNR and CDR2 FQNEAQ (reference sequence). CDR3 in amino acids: CASSPGTYLAKNIQYF. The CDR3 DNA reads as TGTGCCAGCAGTCCTGGGACTTATCTAGCCAAAAACATTCAGTACTTC.

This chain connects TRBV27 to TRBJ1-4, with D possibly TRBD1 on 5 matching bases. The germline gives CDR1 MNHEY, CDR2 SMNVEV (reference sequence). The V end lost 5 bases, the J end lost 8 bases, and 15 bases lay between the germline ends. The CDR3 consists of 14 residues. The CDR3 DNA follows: TGTGCCAGCAGTATCCTGGGGGGTCGAGAAAAACTGTTTTTT. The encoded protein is CASSILGGREKLFF.

CDR3 sequence reads: CASSTVGRTENTGELFF. As DNA, the CDR3 is TGTGCCAGCAGCACCGTCGGGAGGACCGAGAACACCGGGGAGCTGTTTTTT. The V gene is TRBV5-4, the J gene TRBJ2-2; 7 bases line up with TRBD2. V lost 4 bases, J lost 1 base, and 10 bases stayed unmatched. This CDR3 contains 17 residues. Germline CDR1 and CDR2: SGHNT and YYREEE (reference sequence).

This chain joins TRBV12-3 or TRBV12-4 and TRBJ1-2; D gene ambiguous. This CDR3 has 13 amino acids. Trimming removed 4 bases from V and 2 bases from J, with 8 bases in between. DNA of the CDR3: TGTGCCAGCAGTTCCGCGGTAAACTATGGCTACACCTTC. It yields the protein CASSSAVNYGYTF.

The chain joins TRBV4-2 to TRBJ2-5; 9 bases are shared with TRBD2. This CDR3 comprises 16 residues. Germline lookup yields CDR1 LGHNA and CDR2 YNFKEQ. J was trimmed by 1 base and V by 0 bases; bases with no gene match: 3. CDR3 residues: CASSQEERGVQETQYF. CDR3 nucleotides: TGTGCCAGCAGCCAAGAAGAGCGGGGGGTCCAAGAGACCCAGTACTTC.

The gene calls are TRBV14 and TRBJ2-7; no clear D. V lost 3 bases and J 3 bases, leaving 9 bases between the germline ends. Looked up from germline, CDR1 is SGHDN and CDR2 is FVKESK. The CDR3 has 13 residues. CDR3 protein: CASSQINSYEQYF. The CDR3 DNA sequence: TGTGCCAGCAGCCAGATAAATAGCTACGAGCAGTACTTC. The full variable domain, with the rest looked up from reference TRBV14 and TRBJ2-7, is EAGVTQFPSHSVIEKGQTVTLRCDPISGHDNLYWYRRVMGKEIKFLLHFVKESKQDESGMPNNRFLAERTGGTYSTLKVQPAELEDSGVYFCASSQINSYEQYFGPGTRLTVT.

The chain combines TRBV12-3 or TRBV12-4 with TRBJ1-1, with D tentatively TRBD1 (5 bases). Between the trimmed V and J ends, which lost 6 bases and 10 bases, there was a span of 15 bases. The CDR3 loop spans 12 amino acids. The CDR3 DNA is TGTGCCAGCAGCCGGAGCAGGGCTCGAGCTTTCTTT. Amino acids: CASSRSRARAFF.